This T cell receptor (beta chain) was retrieved from a study of cytomegalovirus exposure and HLA in healthy donors. The PCR had 60 Vbeta and 13 Jbeta primers. This table comes from immunoSEQ multiplex PCR, and its TCRdb copy is limited to in-frame clones, with some not included. The sample records approximately 79,000 clones, about 79% being singletons. V dropped 5 bases and J dropped 3 bases, with 17 bases sitting between them. CDR3 length equals 15 residues. CDR1 and CDR2 (germline): SEHNR, FQNEAQ (reference sequence). The TCR comes from a male donor in good health and CMV-seropositive. The sample comprised PBMCs. This chain uses TRBV7-9 with TRBJ2-7, with D perhaps matching TRBD1 (8 bases). Written as DNA, the CDR3 is TGTGCCAGCAGCCCTAGGACAGGGAGGGGCTACGAGCAGTACTTC. Residues: CASSPRTGRGYEQYF. Together with reference TRBV7-9 and TRBJ2-7, the CDR3 gives the full variable domain: DTGVSQNPRHKITKRGQNVTFRCDPISEHNRLYWYRQTLGQGPEFLTYFQNEAQLEKSRLLSDRFSAERPKGSFSTLEIQRTEQGDSAMYLCASSPRTGRGYEQYFGPGTRLTVT.